This T cell receptor (beta chain) is from a study of patients and donors after allogeneic stem cell transplantation. TCRdb re-called the RT-PCR reads with MiXCR, one entry per CDR3 protein. The table lists about 150,000 distinct CDR3 sequences, nearly 25% of them singletons, with more than 25% in the top ten. This clonotype showed up just a few times. The V gene's germline CDR1 is DFQATT and CDR2 SNEGSKA (reference sequence). With 5 bases removed from V and 4 bases from J, the gap between germline ends came to 20 bases. CDR3 size: 15 residues. The sample consisted of blood, either unsorted or a sorted T cell fraction (not recorded which). This receptor was taken from a human donor who was either an allogeneic HSCT recipient or a stem cell or donor lymphocyte infusion donor (not recorded which). It is not recorded whose cells these are; they may come from a transplant donor. The chain uses TRBV20-1 and TRBJ1-1; D perhaps matches TRBD1 (6 bases). DNA of the CDR3: TGCAGTGCTCAGGAAACACAGGGTAAGGCCACTGAAGCTTTCTTT. Amino acid sequence: CSAQETQGKATEAFF.